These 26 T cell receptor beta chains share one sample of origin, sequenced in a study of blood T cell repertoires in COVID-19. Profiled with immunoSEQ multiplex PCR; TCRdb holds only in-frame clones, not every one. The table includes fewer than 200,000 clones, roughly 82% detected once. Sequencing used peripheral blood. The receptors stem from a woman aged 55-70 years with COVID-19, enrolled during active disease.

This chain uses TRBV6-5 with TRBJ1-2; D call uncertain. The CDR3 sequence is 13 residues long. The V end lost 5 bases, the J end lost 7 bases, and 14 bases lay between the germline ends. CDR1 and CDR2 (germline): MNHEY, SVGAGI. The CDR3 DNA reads TGTGCCAGCAGTCTCACCCAGAGGGTTGGCTACACCTTC. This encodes CASSLTQRVGYTF.

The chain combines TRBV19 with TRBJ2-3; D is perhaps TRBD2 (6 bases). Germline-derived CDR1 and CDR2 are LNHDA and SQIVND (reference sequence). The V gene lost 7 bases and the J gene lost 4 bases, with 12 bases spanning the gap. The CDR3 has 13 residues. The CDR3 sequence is CASTPPGADTQYF. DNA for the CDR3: TGTGCCAGTACCCCCCCGGGGGCAGATACGCAGTATTTT. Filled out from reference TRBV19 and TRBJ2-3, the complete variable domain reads DGGITQSPKYLFRKEGQNVTLSCEQNLNHDAMYWYRQDPGQGLRLIYYSQIVNDFQKGDIAEGYSVSREKKESFPLTVTSAQKNPTAFYLCASTPPGADTQYFGPGTRLTVL.

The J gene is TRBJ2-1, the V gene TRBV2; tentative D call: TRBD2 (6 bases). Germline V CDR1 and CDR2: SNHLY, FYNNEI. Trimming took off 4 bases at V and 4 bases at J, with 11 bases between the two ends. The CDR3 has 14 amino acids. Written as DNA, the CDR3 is TGTGCCAGCAGTGTTCGTGGGGGGTACAATGAGCAGTTCTTC. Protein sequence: CASSVRGGYNEQFF.

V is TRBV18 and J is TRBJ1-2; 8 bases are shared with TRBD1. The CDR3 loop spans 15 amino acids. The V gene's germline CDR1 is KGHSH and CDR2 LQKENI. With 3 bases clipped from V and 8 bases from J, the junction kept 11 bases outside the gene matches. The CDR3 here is CASSPRDRGQGGYTF. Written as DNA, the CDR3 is TGTGCCAGCTCACCTCGAGACAGGGGTCAAGGCGGCTACACCTTC.

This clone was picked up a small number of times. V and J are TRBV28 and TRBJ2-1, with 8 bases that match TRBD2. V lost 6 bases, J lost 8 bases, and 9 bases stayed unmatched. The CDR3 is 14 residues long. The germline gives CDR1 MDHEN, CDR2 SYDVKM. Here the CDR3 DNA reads TGTGCCAGCAGGGGAGCGGGGGAGGCCGATGAGCAGTTCTTC. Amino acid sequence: CASRGAGEADEQFF.

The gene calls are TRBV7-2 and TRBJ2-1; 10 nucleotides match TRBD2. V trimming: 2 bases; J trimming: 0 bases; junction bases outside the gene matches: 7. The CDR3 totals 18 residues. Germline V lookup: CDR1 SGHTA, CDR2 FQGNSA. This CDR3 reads CASSLSSGGSSSYNEQFF. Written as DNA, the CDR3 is TGTGCCAGCAGCTTATCTAGCGGGGGTTCCAGCTCCTACAATGAGCAGTTCTTC.

In DNA form, the CDR3 reads TGTGCCAGCAGCCGGGACAGCACCGGGGAGCTGTTTTTT. The encoded protein is CASSRDSTGELFF. This chain joins TRBV7-9 and TRBJ2-2; TRBD1 matches at 7 bases. Germline CDR1 reads SEHNR; CDR2 reads FQNEAQ (reference sequence). The trim removed 5 bases at V and 4 bases at J, leaving 1 base unmatched. CDR3 length: 13 amino acids.

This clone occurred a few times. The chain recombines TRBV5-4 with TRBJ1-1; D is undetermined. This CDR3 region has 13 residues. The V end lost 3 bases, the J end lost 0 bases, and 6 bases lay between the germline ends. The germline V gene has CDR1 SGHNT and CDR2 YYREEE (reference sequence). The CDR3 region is CASSYKMNTEAFF. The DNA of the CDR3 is TGTGCCAGCAGCTACAAGATGAACACTGAAGCTTTCTTT.

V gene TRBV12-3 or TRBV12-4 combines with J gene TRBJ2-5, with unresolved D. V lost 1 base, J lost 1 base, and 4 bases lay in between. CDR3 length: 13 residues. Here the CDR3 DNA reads TGTGCCAGCAGTTTAGGGCCCCAAGAGACCCAGTACTTC. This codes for CASSLGPQETQYF.

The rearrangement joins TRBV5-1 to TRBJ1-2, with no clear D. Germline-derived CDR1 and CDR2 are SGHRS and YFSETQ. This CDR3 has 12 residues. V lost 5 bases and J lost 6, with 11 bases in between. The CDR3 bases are TGCGCCAGCAGTTTTGAGAGGAATGGCTACACCTTC. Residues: CASSFERNGYTF.

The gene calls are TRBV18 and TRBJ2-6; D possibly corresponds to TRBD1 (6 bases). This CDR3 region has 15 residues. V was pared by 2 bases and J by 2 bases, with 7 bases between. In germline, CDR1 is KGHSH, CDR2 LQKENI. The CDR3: CASSPSGAGANVLTF. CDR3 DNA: TGTGCCAGCTCACCATCAGGGGCTGGGGCCAACGTCCTGACTTTC.

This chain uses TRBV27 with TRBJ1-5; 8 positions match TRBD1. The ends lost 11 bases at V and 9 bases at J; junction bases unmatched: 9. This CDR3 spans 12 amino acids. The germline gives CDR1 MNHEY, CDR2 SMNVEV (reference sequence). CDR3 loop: CAVGTGPRPQHF. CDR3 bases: TGTGCCGTAGGGACAGGCCCACGGCCCCAGCATTTT.

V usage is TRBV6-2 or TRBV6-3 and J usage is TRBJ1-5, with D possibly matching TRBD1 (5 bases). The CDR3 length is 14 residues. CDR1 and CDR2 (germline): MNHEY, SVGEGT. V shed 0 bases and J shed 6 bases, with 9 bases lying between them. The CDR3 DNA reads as TGTGCCAGCAGTTACTCCGGGGGAGGTCAGCCCCAGCATTTT. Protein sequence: CASSYSGGGQPQHF.

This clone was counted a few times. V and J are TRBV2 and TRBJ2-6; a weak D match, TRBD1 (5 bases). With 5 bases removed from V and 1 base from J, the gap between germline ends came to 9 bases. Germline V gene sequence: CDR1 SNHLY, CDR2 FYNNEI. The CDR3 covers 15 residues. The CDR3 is CASSWGASGANVLTF. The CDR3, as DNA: TGTGCCAGCAGTTGGGGCGCATCTGGGGCCAACGTCCTGACTTTC.

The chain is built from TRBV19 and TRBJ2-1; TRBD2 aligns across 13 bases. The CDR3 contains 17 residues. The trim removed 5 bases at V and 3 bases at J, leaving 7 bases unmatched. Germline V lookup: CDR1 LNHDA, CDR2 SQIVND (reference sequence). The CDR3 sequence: CASSPRTSGGIYNEQFF. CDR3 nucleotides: TGTGCCAGTAGTCCCCGGACTAGCGGGGGTATCTACAATGAGCAGTTCTTC.

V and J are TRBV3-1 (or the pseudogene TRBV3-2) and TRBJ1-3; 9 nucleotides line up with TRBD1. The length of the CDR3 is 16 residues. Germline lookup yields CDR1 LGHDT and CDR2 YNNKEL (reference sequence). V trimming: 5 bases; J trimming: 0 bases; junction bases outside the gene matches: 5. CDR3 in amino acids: CASSLRTGDSGNTIYF. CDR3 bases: TGTGCCAGCAGCTTACGGACAGGGGACTCTGGAAACACCATATATTTT.

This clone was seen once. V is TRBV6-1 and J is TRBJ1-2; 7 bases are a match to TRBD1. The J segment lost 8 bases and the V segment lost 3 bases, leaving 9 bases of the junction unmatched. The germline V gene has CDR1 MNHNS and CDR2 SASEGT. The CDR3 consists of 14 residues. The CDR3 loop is CASSEGTGVGGYTF. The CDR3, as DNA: TGTGCCAGCAGTGAGGGTACAGGGGTCGGCGGCTACACCTTC.

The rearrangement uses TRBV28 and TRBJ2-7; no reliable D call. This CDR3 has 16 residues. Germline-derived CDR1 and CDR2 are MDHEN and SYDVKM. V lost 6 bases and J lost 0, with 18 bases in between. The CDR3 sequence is CASSPMVYKNSYEQYF. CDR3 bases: TGTGCCAGCAGCCCGATGGTGTACAAGAACTCCTACGAGCAGTACTTC.

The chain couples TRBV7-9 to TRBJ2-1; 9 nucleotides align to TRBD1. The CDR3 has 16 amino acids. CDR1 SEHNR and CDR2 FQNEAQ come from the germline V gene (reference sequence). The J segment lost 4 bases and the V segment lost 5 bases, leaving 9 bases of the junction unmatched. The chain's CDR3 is CASSPPLDRGYNEQFF. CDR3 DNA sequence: TGTGCCAGCAGCCCCCCGTTGGACAGGGGTTACAATGAGCAGTTCTTC.

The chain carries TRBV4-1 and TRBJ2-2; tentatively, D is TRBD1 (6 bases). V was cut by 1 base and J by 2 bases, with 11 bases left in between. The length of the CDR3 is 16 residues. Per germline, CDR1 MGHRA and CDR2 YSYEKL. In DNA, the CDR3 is TGCGCCAGCAGCCAAGTAGTACAGGGCAACACCGGGGAGCTGTTTTTT. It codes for CASSQVVQGNTGELFF.

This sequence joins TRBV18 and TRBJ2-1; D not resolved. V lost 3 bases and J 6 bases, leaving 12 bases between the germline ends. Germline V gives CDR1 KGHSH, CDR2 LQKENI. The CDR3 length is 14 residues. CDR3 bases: TGTGCCAGCTCACCCCTGGGTCCAGGCAATGAGCAGTTCTTC. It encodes CASSPLGPGNEQFF.

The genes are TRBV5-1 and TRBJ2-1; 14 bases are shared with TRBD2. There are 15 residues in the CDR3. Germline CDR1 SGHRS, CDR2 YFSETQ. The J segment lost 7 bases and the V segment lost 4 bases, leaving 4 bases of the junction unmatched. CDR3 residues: CASSTGLAGDNEQFF. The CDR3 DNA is TGCGCCAGCAGCACGGGACTAGCGGGGGATAATGAGCAGTTCTTC. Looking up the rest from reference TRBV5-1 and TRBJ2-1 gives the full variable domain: KAGVTQTPRYLIKTRGQQVTLSCSPISGHRSVSWYQQTPGQGLQFLFEYFSETQRNKGNFPGRFSGRQFSNSRSEMNVSTLELGDSALYLCASSTGLAGDNEQFFGPGTRLTVL.

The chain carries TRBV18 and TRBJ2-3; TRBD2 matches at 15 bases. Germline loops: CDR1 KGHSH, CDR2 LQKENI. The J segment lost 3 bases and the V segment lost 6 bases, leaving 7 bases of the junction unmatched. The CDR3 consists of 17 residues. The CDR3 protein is CASSPRTSGRGTDTQYF. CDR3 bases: TGTGCCAGCTCGCCCAGGACTAGCGGGAGGGGAACAGATACGCAGTATTTT.

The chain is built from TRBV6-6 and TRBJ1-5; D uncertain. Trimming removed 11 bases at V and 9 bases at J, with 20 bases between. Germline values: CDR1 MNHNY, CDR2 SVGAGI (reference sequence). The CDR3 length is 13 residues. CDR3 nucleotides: TGTGCCTTTGGGTTTGGTGCGTCAGGGCCCCAGCATTTT. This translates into CAFGFGASGPQHF.

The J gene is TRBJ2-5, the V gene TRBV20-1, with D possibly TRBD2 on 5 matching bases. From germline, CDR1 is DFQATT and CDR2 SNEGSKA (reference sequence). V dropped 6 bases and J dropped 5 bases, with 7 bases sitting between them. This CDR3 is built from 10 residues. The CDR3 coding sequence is TGCAGTGCAGAGCGGGAGACCCAGTACTTC. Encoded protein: CSAERETQYF.

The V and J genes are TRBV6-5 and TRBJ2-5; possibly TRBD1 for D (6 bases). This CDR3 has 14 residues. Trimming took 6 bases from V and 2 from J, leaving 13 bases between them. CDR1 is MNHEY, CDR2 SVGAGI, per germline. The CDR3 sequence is CASRVRTAQETQYF. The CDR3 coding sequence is TGTGCCAGCAGGGTCAGGACAGCTCAAGAGACCCAGTACTTC.